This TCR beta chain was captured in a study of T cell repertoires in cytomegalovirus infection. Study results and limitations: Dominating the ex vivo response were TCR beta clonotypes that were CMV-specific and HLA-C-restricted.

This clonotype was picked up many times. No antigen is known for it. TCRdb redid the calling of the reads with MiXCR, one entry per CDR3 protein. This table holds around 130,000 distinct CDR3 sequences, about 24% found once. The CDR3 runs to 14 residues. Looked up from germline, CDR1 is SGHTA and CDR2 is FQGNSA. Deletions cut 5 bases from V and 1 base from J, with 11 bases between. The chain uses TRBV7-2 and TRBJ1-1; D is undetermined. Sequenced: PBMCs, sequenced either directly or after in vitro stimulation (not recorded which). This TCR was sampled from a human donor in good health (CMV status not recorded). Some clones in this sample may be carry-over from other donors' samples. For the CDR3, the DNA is TGTGCCAGCAGCCCAGCGGGGAGGAACACTGAAGCTTTCTTT. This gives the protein CASSPAGRNTEAFF.